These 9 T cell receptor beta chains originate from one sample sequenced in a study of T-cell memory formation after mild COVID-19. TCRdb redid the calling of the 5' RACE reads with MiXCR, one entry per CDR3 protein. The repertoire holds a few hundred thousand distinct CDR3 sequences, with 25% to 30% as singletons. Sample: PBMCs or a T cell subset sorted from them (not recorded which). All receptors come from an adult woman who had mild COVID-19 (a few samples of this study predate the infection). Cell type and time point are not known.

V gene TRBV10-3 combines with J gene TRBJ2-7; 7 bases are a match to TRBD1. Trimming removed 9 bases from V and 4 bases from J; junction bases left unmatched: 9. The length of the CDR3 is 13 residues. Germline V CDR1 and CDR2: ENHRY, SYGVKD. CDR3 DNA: TGTGCCATATCGGGGACAGCAACGTACGAGCAGTACTTC. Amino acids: CAISGTATYEQYF.

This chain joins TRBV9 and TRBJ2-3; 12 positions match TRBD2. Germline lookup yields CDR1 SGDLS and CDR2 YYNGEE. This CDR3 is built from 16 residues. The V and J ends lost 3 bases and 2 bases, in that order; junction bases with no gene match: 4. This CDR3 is CASSALAGGVTDTQYF. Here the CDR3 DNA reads TGTGCCAGCAGCGCCCTAGCGGGGGGGGTCACAGATACGCAGTATTTT. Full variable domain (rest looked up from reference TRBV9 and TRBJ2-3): DSGVTQTPKHLITATGQRVTLRCSPRSGDLSVYWYQQSLDQGLQFLIQYYNGEERAKGNILERFSAQQFPDLHSELNLSSLELGDSALYFCASSALAGGVTDTQYFGPGTRLTVL.

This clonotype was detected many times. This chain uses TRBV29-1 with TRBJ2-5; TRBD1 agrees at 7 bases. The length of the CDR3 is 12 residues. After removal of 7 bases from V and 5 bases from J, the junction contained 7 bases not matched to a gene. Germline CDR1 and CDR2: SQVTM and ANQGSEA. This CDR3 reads CSGLTGRETQYF. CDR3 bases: TGCAGCGGCCTGACAGGGCGGGAGACCCAGTACTTC. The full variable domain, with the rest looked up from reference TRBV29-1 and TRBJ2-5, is SAVISQKPSRDICQRGTSLTIQCQVDSQVTMMFWYRQQPGQSLTLIATANQGSEATYESGFVIDKFPISRPNLTFSTLTVSNMSPEDSSIYLCSGLTGRETQYFGPGTRLLVL.

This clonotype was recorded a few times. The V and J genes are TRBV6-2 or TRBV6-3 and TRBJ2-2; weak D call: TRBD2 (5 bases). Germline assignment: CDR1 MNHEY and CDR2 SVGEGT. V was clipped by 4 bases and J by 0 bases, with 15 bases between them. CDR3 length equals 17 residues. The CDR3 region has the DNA TGTGCCAGCAGTTCCGGCCGAGGAGCGGCGAACACCGGGGAGCTGTTTTTT. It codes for CASSSGRGAANTGELFF.

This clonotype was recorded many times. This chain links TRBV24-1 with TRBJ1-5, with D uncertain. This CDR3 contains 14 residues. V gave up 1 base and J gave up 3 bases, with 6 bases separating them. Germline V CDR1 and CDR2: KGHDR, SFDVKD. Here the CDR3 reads CATSDLSINQPQHF. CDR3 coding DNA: TGTGCCACCAGTGATTTATCCATCAATCAGCCCCAGCATTTT.

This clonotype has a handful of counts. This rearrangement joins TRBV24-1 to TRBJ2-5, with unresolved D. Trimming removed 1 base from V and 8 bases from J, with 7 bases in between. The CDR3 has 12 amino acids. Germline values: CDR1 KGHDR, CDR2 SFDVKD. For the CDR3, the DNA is TGTGCCACCAGTGATTTAGGACCCACCCAGTACTTC. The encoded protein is CATSDLGPTQYF.

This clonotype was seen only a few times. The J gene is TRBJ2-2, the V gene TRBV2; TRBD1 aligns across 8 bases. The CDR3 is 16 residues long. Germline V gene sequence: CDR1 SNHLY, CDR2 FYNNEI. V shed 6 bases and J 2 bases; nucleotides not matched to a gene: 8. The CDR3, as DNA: TGTGCCAGCAGACTCGACAGGGGCGCTAACACCGGGGAGCTGTTTTTT. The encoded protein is CASRLDRGANTGELFF.

In DNA, the CDR3 is TGTGCCAGCAGCTACCGGGGGCGGACCCAGAACACTGAAGCTTTCTTT. Encoded protein: CASSYRGRTQNTEAFF. The V gene is TRBV7-6, the J gene TRBJ1-1, with D possibly being TRBD1 (6 bases). CDR1 SGHVS and CDR2 FNYEAQ come from the germline V gene. The length of the CDR3 is 16 residues. V gave up 4 bases and J gave up 1 base, with 16 bases separating them.

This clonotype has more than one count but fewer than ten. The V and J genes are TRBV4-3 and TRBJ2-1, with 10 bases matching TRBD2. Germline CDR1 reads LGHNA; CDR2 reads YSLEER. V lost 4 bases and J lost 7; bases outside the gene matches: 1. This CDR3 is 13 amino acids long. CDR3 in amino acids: CASSRGLANEQFF. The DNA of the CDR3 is TGCGCCAGCAGCCGGGGACTAGCGAATGAGCAGTTCTTC.